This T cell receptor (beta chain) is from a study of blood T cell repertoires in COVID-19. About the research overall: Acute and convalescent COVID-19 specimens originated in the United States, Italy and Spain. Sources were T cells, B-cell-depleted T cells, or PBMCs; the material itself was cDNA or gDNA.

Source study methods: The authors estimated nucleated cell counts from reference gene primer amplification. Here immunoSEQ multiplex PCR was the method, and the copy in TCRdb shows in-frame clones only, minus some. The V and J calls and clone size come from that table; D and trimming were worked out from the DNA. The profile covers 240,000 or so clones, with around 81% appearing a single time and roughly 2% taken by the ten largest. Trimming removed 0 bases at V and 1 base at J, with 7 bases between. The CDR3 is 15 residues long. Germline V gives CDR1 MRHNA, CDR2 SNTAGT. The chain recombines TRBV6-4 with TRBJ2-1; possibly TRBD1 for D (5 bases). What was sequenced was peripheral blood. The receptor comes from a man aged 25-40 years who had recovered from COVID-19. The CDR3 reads CASSDSSGSYNEQFF. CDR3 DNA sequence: TGTGCCAGCAGTGACTCGTCAGGGTCCTACAATGAGCAGTTCTTC.